A selection of T cell receptor beta chains follows, all from one sample in a study of brain T cells in children with intractable seizures. Some clones are missing from TCRdb's copy, which holds only in-frame ones; the method was immunoSEQ multiplex PCR. The profile shows fewer than 50,000 clones, about 93% of them singletons. Here the sequenced sample was peripheral blood, taken at surgery. The source of these receptors is a girl aged 2 to 9 with tuberous sclerosis and intractable seizures. Each CDR3 is given with its conserved first and last residue. A D gene is named only where the DNA matches it firmly. Only some rows state a clone size, as once, few, many or a class for expanded clones.

v_gene	j_gene	d_gene	abundance	CDR3nt	CDR3aa
TRBV18	TRBJ2-3	.	.	TGTGCCAGCTCCCTTCAGGAAGGGGCAGATACGCAGTATTTT	CASSLQEGADTQYF
TRBV6-1	TRBJ1-2	.	.	TGTGCCAGCAGTGAACGGGGCAGGGGCTATGGCTACACCTTC	CASSERGRGYGYTF
TRBV19	TRBJ2-2	.	.	TGTGCCAGTAGTATCGGCGGGAACACCGGGGAGCTGTTTTTT	CASSIGGNTGELFF
TRBV30	TRBJ2-7	.	.	TGTGCCTGTACTGTCGGGGGAGCCTACGAGCAGTACTTC	CACTVGGAYEQYF
TRBV19	TRBJ2-3	.	.	TGTGCCAGTAGGGGAGACCTCACAGATACGCAGTATTTT	CASRGDLTDTQYF
TRBV9	TRBJ2-5	.	.	TGTGCCAGCAGCAAAGGGGCCATCCGGCTCCAAGAGACCCAGTACTTC	CASSKGAIRLQETQYF
TRBV12-5	TRBJ1-6	.	.	TGTGCTAGTGGTTTGGTGGTGGGGGTAAATTCACCCCTCCACTTT	CASGLVVGVNSPLHF
TRBV19	TRBJ2-7	.	.	TGTGCCAGTAGTATGCGGCGACAGGACAACTACGAGCAGTACTTC	CASSMRRQDNYEQYF
TRBV5-1	TRBJ1-3	TRBD1	.	TGCGCCAGCAGCTTTGACAGGGTCCCTGGAAACACCATATATTTT	CASSFDRVPGNTIYF
TRBV12-3/TRBV12-4	TRBJ1-5	.	few	TGTGCCAGCAGACGCAGGAATCAGCCCCAGCATTTT	CASRRRNQPQHF
TRBV7-6	TRBJ1-1	.	.	TGTGCCAGCAGCCTAGGCCCCGGGAGCATGAACACTGAAGCTTTCTTT	CASSLGPGSMNTEAFF
TRBV18	TRBJ1-4	.	.	TGTGCCAGCTCGGACCGGGCCTCGAATGAAAAACTGTTTTTT	CASSDRASNEKLFF
TRBV19	TRBJ2-1	.	.	TGTGCCAGTAGTATAGCACAGTGGAATGAGCAGTTCTTC	CASSIAQWNEQFF
TRBV19	TRBJ2-3	.	.	TGTGCCAGTAGTATTACCCTGGGCCCAGATACGCAGTATTTT	CASSITLGPDTQYF
TRBV5-6	TRBJ2-7	.	.	TGTGCCAGCAGCTTGGGACAGCTCGCATACGAGCAGTACTTC	CASSLGQLAYEQYF
TRBV5-1	TRBJ2-5	TRBD2	.	TGCGCCAGCCAAAGCGGGGGGGCTGGCGAGACCCAGTACTTC	CASQSGGAGETQYF
TRBV25-1	TRBJ1-5	TRBD1	.	TGTGCCAGCAGTGAGGTGACAGGGGGCGGCCTCAATCAGCCCCAGCATTTT	CASSEVTGGGLNQPQHF
TRBV4-2	TRBJ1-5	.	.	TGTGCCAGCAGCCAAGGCGAGGGAAACAATGTTCAGCCCCAGCATTTT	CASSQGEGNNVQPQHF
TRBV9	TRBJ1-2	.	.	TGTGCCAGCAGCGTAGGTGCCAATCGGAACTATGGCTACACCTTC	CASSVGANRNYGYTF
TRBV6-5	TRBJ1-5	.	.	TGTGCCAGCGGAAGGCGGCTTAATCAGCCCCAGCATTTT	CASGRRLNQPQHF
TRBV11-2	TRBJ2-2	.	medium-sized	TGTGCCAGCAGCTTAGATCCGTTGAGCCAAAAGGGCCCGAACACCGGGGAGCTGTTTTTT	CASSLDPLSQKGPNTGELFF
TRBV2	TRBJ1-1	.	.	TGTGCCAGCAGTGAGCTTGCAGGACATGCGCGGGCTTTCTTT	CASSELAGHARAFF
TRBV27	TRBJ1-1	TRBD1	.	TGTGCCAGCAGTCTCCGGACAGGGCAGGGGAACACTGAAGCTTTCTTT	CASSLRTGQGNTEAFF
TRBV2	TRBJ1-5	.	.	TGTGCCAGCAGTGGGGAGGGCAATCAGCCCCAGCATTTT	CASSGEGNQPQHF
TRBV3-1/TRBV3-2	TRBJ2-5	TRBD1	.	TGTGCCAGCAGCCCCCGGACAGGGCCAGAGACCCAGTACTTC	CASSPRTGPETQYF
TRBV10-3	TRBJ2-7	TRBD1	.	TGTGCCATCAGTGAGTCGGGACAGGGGACCTACGAGCAGTACTTC	CAISESGQGTYEQYF
TRBV5-1	TRBJ2-1	.	.	TGCGCCAGCAGCTTGCCAGGTGCGGGGTCGGGCTCCTACAATGAGCAGTTCTTC	CASSLPGAGSGSYNEQFF
TRBV19	TRBJ2-2	.	.	TGTGCCAGTAGTATGGGGAGGGGGGACACCGGGGAGCTGTTTTTT	CASSMGRGDTGELFF
TRBV9	TRBJ1-4	.	.	TGTGCCAGCAGCGTAGGGCAGGGTAATGAAAAACTGTTTTTT	CASSVGQGNEKLFF